These 12 T cell receptor beta chains were sequenced from one sample in a study of blood T cell repertoires in COVID-19. The data were produced by immunoSEQ multiplex PCR, yet TCRdb's version contains in-frame clones alone and is incomplete. The sample records 350,000 to 400,000 clones, less than 90% being singletons. Sequenced: peripheral blood. Every receptor here comes from an older woman with COVID-19, enrolled during active disease.

V usage is TRBV28 and J usage is TRBJ1-5; D is perhaps TRBD1 (5 bases). The CDR3 has 13 residues. Per germline, CDR1 MDHEN and CDR2 SYDVKM. Trimming left V 8 bases short and J 3 bases short, with 11 bases between. CDR3 DNA sequence: TGTGCCAGCGGCAGGGTTCTCAATCAGCCCCAGCATTTT. Encoded protein: CASGRVLNQPQHF.

This clone was detected a few times. The rearrangement links TRBV18 to TRBJ2-3; D not resolved. Looked up from germline, CDR1 is KGHSH and CDR2 is LQKENI. The V end lost 0 bases, the J end lost 6 bases, and 13 bases lay between the germline ends. CDR3 length: 15 amino acids. The CDR3 DNA reads as TGTGCCAGCTCACCACCTGGCCAAGCGAGGGATACGCAGTATTTT. Amino acid sequence: CASSPPGQARDTQYF. The variable domain in full, with the rest retrieved from reference TRBV18 and TRBJ2-3, is NAGVMQNPRHLVRRRGQEARLRCSPMKGHSHVYWYRQLPEEGLKFMVYLQKENIIDESGMPKERFSAEFPKEGPSILRIQQVVRGDSAAYFCASSPPGQARDTQYFGPGTRLTVL.

The chain uses TRBV4-3 and TRBJ1-3; a weak D match, TRBD1 (5 bases). The V end was cut by 2 bases, the J end by 0 bases, with 23 bases between. The CDR3 extends over 20 amino acids. Germline V gives CDR1 LGHNA, CDR2 YSLEER. Written as DNA, the CDR3 is TGCGCCAGCAGCCAACAGACCTATGACAGCTACTCAAACTCTGGAAACACCATATATTTT. Its protein product is CASSQQTYDSYSNSGNTIYF.

The V call is TRBV18, the J call TRBJ1-2; D perhaps matches TRBD1 (6 bases). This CDR3 comprises 15 residues. Germline V gene lookup returns CDR1 KGHSH and CDR2 LQKENI. Trimming stripped 1 base from V and 1 base from J, with 10 bases between. CDR3 nucleotide sequence: TGTGCCAGCTCACCACTGCAGGGGCTTAACTATGGCTACACCTTC. Its protein product is CASSPLQGLNYGYTF.

Only one count was recorded for this clone. The chain carries TRBV7-2 and TRBJ2-7, with D possibly being TRBD1 (6 bases). Germline V gives CDR1 SGHTA, CDR2 FQGNSA. The CDR3 runs 14 residues. V shed 4 bases and J shed 8 bases, with 18 bases lying between them. CDR3 region: CASSSFRTELQQYF. CDR3 nucleotides: TGTGCCAGCAGCTCCTTTCGGACAGAACTTCAGCAGTACTTC.

This clone appeared once. This chain links TRBV18 with TRBJ1-3; D unclear. Germline V gene data show CDR1 as KGHSH and CDR2 as LQKENI. The CDR3 runs to 13 residues. V lost 8 bases, J lost 0 bases, and 8 bases lay in between. Here the CDR3 DNA reads TGTGCCAGCGCCGACACCTCTGGAAACACCATATATTTT. It codes for CASADTSGNTIYF.

The CDR3 DNA follows: TGTGCCAGCAGACGAGAGTCCGGGACAGTAAACTATGGCTACACCTTC. Protein product: CASRRESGTVNYGYTF. J is TRBJ1-2 and V is TRBV6-4, with 7 bases matching TRBD1. The germline gives CDR1 MRHNA, CDR2 SNTAGT. CDR3 length: 16 amino acids. The junction had 12 bases not matched to a gene; V was cut back by 6 bases and J by 2 bases.

This chain connects TRBV4-1 to TRBJ1-1, with D hard to call. The CDR3 contains 14 residues. Germline values: CDR1 MGHRA, CDR2 YSYEKL. The V gene lost 3 bases and the J gene lost 0 bases, with 8 bases spanning the gap. The CDR3 DNA follows: TGCGCCAGCAGCCATAACAGTATGAACACTGAAGCTTTCTTT. Its translation: CASSHNSMNTEAFF.

In DNA, the CDR3 is TGTGCCAGCAGCCCCACGGGGACAGTGGCCTACGAGCAGTACTTC. This sequence encodes CASSPTGTVAYEQYF. V usage is TRBV11-3 and J usage is TRBJ2-7; 7 nucleotides align to TRBD1. The V and J ends lost 5 bases and 2 bases, in that order; junction bases with no gene match: 9. The CDR3 consists of 15 residues. CDR1 SGHNT and CDR2 YENEEA come from the germline V gene.

This clone showed up just once. The CDR3 is CASSLGGSSYNEQFF. The CDR3 DNA reads TGCGCCAGCAGCTTGGGTGGGAGCTCCTACAATGAGCAGTTCTTC. This sequence joins TRBV5-1 and TRBJ2-1; possible D gene TRBD2, 5 bases. The CDR3 is made up of 15 amino acids. Germline assignment: CDR1 SGHRS and CDR2 YFSETQ. Trimming stripped 0 bases from V and 0 bases from J, with 7 bases between.

The chain couples TRBV3-1 (or the pseudogene TRBV3-2) to TRBJ1-4, with 11 positions matching TRBD1. The CDR3 totals 14 residues. Germline CDR1 is LGHDT and CDR2 is YNNKEL (reference sequence). V lost 0 bases, J lost 10 bases, and 1 base stayed unmatched. CDR3 nucleotide sequence: TGTGCCAGCAGCCAAGACGGGACAGGGGGAAAACTGTTTTTT. Protein sequence: CASSQDGTGGKLFF.

A remark on this clone: Other DNA variants within this sample encode the same CDR3. The chain is built from TRBV7-3 and TRBJ1-1; D may be TRBD1 (5 bases). CDR1 SGHTA and CDR2 FQGTGA come from the germline V gene. The CDR3 runs 13 residues. V was pared by 4 bases and J by 1 base, with 7 bases between. As DNA, the CDR3 is TGTGCCAGCAGCTCTGGACAGAACACTGAAGCTTTCTTT. Its protein product is CASSSGQNTEAFF.